The 3 T cell receptor beta chains reported below all come from one sample, sequenced in a study of identical twins (dated by TCRdb to 2015 to 2016). Library creation used 5' RACE. These reads were obtained on an Illumina HiSeq 2000. The public reads were reanalyzed by TCRdb: fastp trimming at Q25, MiXCR alignment, in-frame beta chains only. Entries are consolidated by CDR3 protein sequence, retaining the most common genes and DNA. This sample is represented by approximately 670,000 distinct CDR3 sequences; 6% to 6.5% of them were singletons. The top ten constitute around 1.7% of the sample. The source material was naive T cells sorted from blood. The cell subset or site label here, explained by the study, means: cells isolated with a human naive T-cell isolation kit. The receptors here all came from a man between 18 and 29 years old in good health.

This clonotype was observed many times. This chain uses TRBV6-1 with TRBJ1-3; the D is unclear. Trimming stripped 6 bases from V and 0 bases from J, with 15 bases between. This CDR3 region has 16 residues. Germline V CDR1 and CDR2: MNHNS, SASEGT. The CDR3 protein is CASSASTETSGNTIYF. The CDR3 nucleotides read TGTGCCAGCAGCGCTTCCACAGAGACCTCTGGAAACACCATATATTTT.

Only a few counts were recorded for this clonotype. The rearrangement links TRBV9 to TRBJ2-4; 9 bases map to TRBD1. Trimming cost V 0 bases and J 6 bases; bases outside gene matches: 4. CDR1 SGDLS and CDR2 YYNGEE come from the germline V gene. The CDR3 has 15 residues. CDR3: CASSVGSGQGNIQYF. The CDR3 bases are TGTGCCAGCAGCGTAGGTTCGGGACAGGGAAACATTCAGTACTTC.

This clonotype was seen a single time. The rearrangement joins TRBV10-1 to TRBJ1-6, with unresolved D. The CDR3 is 13 residues long. The ends were cut back, 2 bases at V and 6 bases at J, with 5 bases in the middle. Per germline, CDR1 WNHNN and CDR2 SYGVQD (reference sequence). The CDR3 region has the DNA TGCGCCAGCAGTGAGAGGGCTAATTCACCCCTCCACTTT. It translates to CASSERANSPLHF.